This T cell receptor beta chain was sequenced during a study of T cell responses to AZD1222 COVID-19 vaccine. Second doses at about 4 or about 12 weeks were pooled. Using immunoSEQ multiplex PCR, the repertoire was profiled, and TCRdb retains in-frame clones only, with some absent. The table has about 79,000 clones, approximately 83% seen once; the top ten hold 1.3%. Findings and caveats of the study: The peak T cell response came first, and repertoires were sampled only after it. Only a handful of AZD1222 recipients were seropositive at baseline. Clonal diversity may have been underestimated, and the donors were mostly white British, with more females than males.

CDR3 length: 13 amino acids. The ends were cut back, 5 bases at V and 8 bases at J, with 13 bases in the middle. The germline gives CDR1 SGHKS, CDR2 YYEKEE (reference sequence). Note on this clone: Antigen specificity is unknown.

This TCR came from an adult who received the AZD1222 COVID-19 vaccine. The chain carries TRBV5-5 and TRBJ1-4; no definite D call. The source material was peripheral blood, sampled 28 days after the second AZD1222 dose. The CDR3 region has the DNA TGTGCCAGCAGAGGCAACGGCCAGGAAAAACTGTTTTTT. Translated, it gives CASRGNGQEKLFF.